Listed below are T cell receptor beta chains from one sample, sequenced in a study of blood T cell repertoires in COVID-19. Libraries were prepared by immunoSEQ multiplex PCR; TCRdb keeps only in-frame clonotypes and omits some of them. The sample lists approximately 240,000 clones, 80% to 85% seen once, with roughly 3% in the top ten. The sequencing input was peripheral blood. These receptors all stem from a young woman who had recovered from COVID-19. Both conserved end residues are part of each CDR3. D genes are given only for firm matches. A clone size is listed for some rows: how often the clone was seen (once, few, many), or a class if it is expanded.

clone_size | j_call | d_call | v_call | cdr3_aa | cdr3_nt
. | TRBJ2-7 | TRBD2 | TRBV5-6 | CASSFTPGLAGEQYF | TGTGCCAGCAGCTTCACCCCGGGACTAGCGGGTGAGCAGTACTTC
. | TRBJ2-5 | . | TRBV27 | CASSLIGDQETQYF | TGTGCCAGCAGTTTAATCGGGGATCAAGAGACCCAGTACTTC
. | TRBJ1-4 | . | TRBV6-5 | CASRQGGGYEKLFF | TGTGCCAGCAGGCAGGGAGGGGGATATGAAAAACTGTTTTTT
few | TRBJ2-2 | . | TRBV12-5 | CASVRGSGELFF | TGTGCTAGTGTCCGAGGGTCCGGGGAGCTGTTTTTT
. | TRBJ2-2 | TRBD2 | TRBV19 | CASSWTPWPRGWWTGELFF | TGTGCCAGCTCATGGACCCCCTGGCCGCGGGGGTGGTGGACCGGGGAGCTGTTTTTT
. | TRBJ2-7 | . | TRBV7-9 | CASSLVGAGPSSYEQYF | TGTGCCAGCAGCTTGGTGGGGGCAGGCCCCAGCTCCTACGAGCAGTACTTC
once | TRBJ2-7 | TRBD1 | TRBV10-2 | CASSDPLGTVLYEQYF | TGCGCCAGCAGTGACCCCCTTGGGACAGTGCTTTACGAGCAGTACTTC
. | TRBJ1-1 | TRBD1 | TRBV7-9 | CASSFSRTGKNTEAFF | TGTGCCAGCAGCTTTTCTCGGACAGGGAAGAACACTGAAGCTTTCTTT
. | TRBJ2-1 | . | TRBV18 | CASSPLGGRGLYNEQFF | TGTGCCAGCTCACCCCTGGGGGGGCGAGGACTGTACAATGAGCAGTTCTTC
. | TRBJ2-5 | TRBD2 | TRBV3-1/TRBV3-2 | CASSQGRLAGGGTQYF | TGTGCCAGCAGCCAAGGTCGGCTAGCGGGAGGCGGGACCCAGTACTTC
. | TRBJ1-4 | . | TRBV3-1/TRBV3-2 | CASSPDGRTNEKLFF | TGTGCCAGCAGCCCAGACGGTCGCACTAATGAAAAACTGTTTTTT
. | TRBJ1-6 | TRBD1 | TRBV5-4 | CASSFGTGGSYNSPLHF | TGTGCCAGCAGCTTTGGGACAGGGGGCTCCTATAATTCACCCCTCCACTTT
. | TRBJ2-3 | . | TRBV28 | CASSSAGPTTDTQYF | TGTGCCAGCAGTTCCGCGGGGCCCACCACAGATACGCAGTATTTT
. | TRBJ2-1 | TRBD1 | TRBV4-1 | CASSGQALGNEQFF | TGCGCCAGCAGTGGACAGGCTCTCGGGAATGAGCAGTTCTTC
. | TRBJ2-7 | TRBD2 | TRBV7-3 | CASSRSGSGYEQYF | TGTGCCAGCAGTCGTAGCGGGAGCGGCTACGAGCAGTACTTC
. | TRBJ2-3 | . | TRBV27 | CASSLSGSSTDTQYF | TGTGCCAGCAGTCTAAGCGGATCTAGCACAGATACGCAGTATTTT
. | TRBJ1-6 | . | TRBV27 | CASSPSGTHNNSPLHF | TGTGCCAGCAGTCCCTCGGGGACTCATAATAATTCACCCCTCCACTTT
few | TRBJ1-2 | . | TRBV19 | CASAGFGYTF | TGTGCCAGTGCAGGGTTTGGCTACACCTTC
few | TRBJ2-7 | TRBD1 | TRBV28 | CASSPGQDYEQYF | TGTGCCAGCAGTCCGGGACAGGACTACGAGCAGTACTTC
. | TRBJ1-1 | . | TRBV14 | CASSRRQSRFTEAFF | TGTGCCAGCAGCCGCCGACAGTCTAGGTTCACTGAAGCTTTCTTT
. | TRBJ2-7 | . | TRBV29-1 | CSVAGTLYEQYF | TGCAGCGTTGCAGGGACTTTATACGAGCAGTACTTC
. | TRBJ2-1 | TRBD2 | TRBV12-5 | CASGLTLAAPYNEQFF | TGTGCTAGTGGTTTGACACTAGCGGCTCCGTACAATGAGCAGTTCTTC
. | TRBJ2-5 | . | TRBV11-2 | CASSLGAQETQYF | TGTGCCAGCAGCTTAGGGGCCCAAGAGACCCAGTACTTC
. | TRBJ1-1 | . | TRBV5-1 | CASSSTQGRMAEAFF | TGCGCCAGCAGCTCTACACAGGGTAGGATGGCTGAAGCTTTCTTT
. | TRBJ1-2 | . | TRBV10-2 | CASRLRGSYTF | TGCGCCAGCAGACTCAGGGGAAGCTACACCTTC
. | TRBJ1-5 | . | TRBV6-5 | CASSFPEGSNQPQHF | TGTGCCAGCAGTTTCCCTGAGGGCAGCAATCAGCCCCAGCATTTT
. | TRBJ1-1 | . | TRBV12-3/TRBV12-4 | CASSLRVEAFF | TGTGCCAGCAGTTTGAGGGTTGAAGCTTTCTTT
. | TRBJ2-7 | TRBD2 | TRBV30 | CASSGSVYEQYF | TGTGCCTCTAGCGGGAGTGTCTACGAGCAGTACTTC
. | TRBJ1-1 | TRBD1 | TRBV6-5 | CASTDRANLGTEAFF | TGTGCCAGCACAGACAGGGCGAATCTCGGCACTGAAGCTTTCTTT
. | TRBJ1-5 | . | TRBV6-5 | CASSYRGFGQPQHF | TGTGCCAGCAGTTATCGGGGGTTCGGCCAGCCCCAGCATTTT
. | TRBJ2-5 | . | TRBV11-2 | CASSLVGREETQYF | TGTGCCAGCAGCTTAGTAGGCAGGGAAGAGACCCAGTACTTC
. | TRBJ1-4 | TRBD1 | TRBV5-4 | CASSLGQGANEKLFF | TGTGCCAGCAGCTTGGGTCAGGGGGCTAATGAAAAACTGTTTTTT
. | TRBJ2-3 | TRBD2 | TRBV5-4 | CASSLASGRKTDTQYF | TGTGCCAGCAGCTTGGCTAGCGGGAGGAAAACAGATACGCAGTATTTT
. | TRBJ1-5 | . | TRBV5-1 | CASSSGSPGDQPQHF | TGCGCCAGCAGCTCTGGGTCCCCCGGGGATCAGCCCCAGCATTTT
. | TRBJ2-3 | TRBD2 | TRBV5-1 | CASSFSAGIAGSTDTQYF | TGCGCCAGCAGCTTCTCAGCGGGGATTGCGGGCAGCACAGATACGCAGTATTTT
. | TRBJ2-3 | . | TRBV2 | CASSERQGPSTDTQYF | TGTGCCAGCAGTGAAAGGCAGGGCCCTAGCACAGATACGCAGTATTTT
. | TRBJ1-1 | TRBD1 | TRBV28 | CASSLPTGPEAFF | TGTGCCAGCAGTTTGCCGACAGGGCCTGAAGCTTTCTTT
. | TRBJ2-2 | . | TRBV2 | CASSEHSGLFF | TGTGCCAGCAGTGAGCACAGCGGGCTGTTTTTT
. | TRBJ2-7 | . | TRBV5-5 | CASSFSGIEQYF | TGTGCCAGCAGCTTTTCAGGGATCGAGCAGTACTTC
. | TRBJ1-5 | TRBD1 | TRBV5-5 | CASNAGTGVGIGNQPQHF | TGTGCCAGCAATGCCGGGACAGGGGTAGGAATTGGCAATCAGCCCCAGCATTTT
. | TRBJ1-2 | TRBD1 | TRBV28 | CASSAPGQGVDGYTF | TGTGCCAGCAGTGCCCCGGGACAGGGAGTGGATGGCTACACCTTC
. | TRBJ2-1 | TRBD1 | TRBV30 | CAWGQVTYNEQFF | TGTGCCTGGGGACAGGTGACCTACAATGAGCAGTTCTTC
. | TRBJ2-3 | . | TRBV6-5 | CASSYPGSTDTQYF | TGTGCCAGCAGTTACCCCGGGAGCACAGATACGCAGTATTTT
. | TRBJ2-7 | . | TRBV6-5 | CASSHSFAYEQYF | TGTGCCAGCAGCCACTCCTTCGCCTACGAGCAGTACTTC
. | TRBJ1-5 | . | TRBV18 | CASSPRGPTFYSNQPQHF | TGTGCCAGCTCACCACGCGGGCCTACCTTCTATAGCAATCAGCCCCAGCATTTT
. | TRBJ2-1 | TRBD1 | TRBV29-1 | CSVNRDRGYNEQFF | TGCAGCGTCAACCGGGACAGGGGTTACAATGAGCAGTTCTTC
. | TRBJ2-2 | . | TRBV27 | CASNGGNTGELFF | TGTGCCAGCAACGGCGGGAACACCGGGGAGCTGTTTTTT
. | TRBJ1-1 | . | TRBV5-4 | CASSLDWGGYTEAFF | TGTGCCAGCAGCCTCGATTGGGGGGGGTACACTGAAGCTTTCTTT
. | TRBJ1-1 | TRBD1 | TRBV18 | CASSHSTGGLAEAFF | TGTGCCAGCTCACACTCCACAGGGGGGCTGGCTGAAGCTTTCTTT
once | TRBJ1-2 | TRBD1 | TRBV18 | CASSPETGSNYGYTF | TGTGCCAGCTCACCTGAGACAGGGTCTAACTATGGCTACACCTTC
once | TRBJ2-1 | TRBD2 | TRBV5-1 | CASSLASGSLNEQFF | TGCGCCAGCAGCTTGGCTAGCGGGAGTTTGAATGAGCAGTTCTTC
. | TRBJ2-7 | . | TRBV21-1 | CASRPGTSGRTDNNYEQYF | TGTGCCAGCAGACCCGGGACTAGCGGGAGAACGGACAATAACTACGAGCAGTACTTC
. | TRBJ1-1 | . | TRBV7-9 | CASSPAGDRMNTEAFF | TGTGCCAGCAGCCCCGCCGGAGACAGAATGAACACTGAAGCTTTCTTT
. | TRBJ1-1 | . | TRBV27 | CASSLSSGQPNTEAFF | TGTGCCAGCAGTTTATCGTCCGGACAGCCAAACACTGAAGCTTTCTTT
once | TRBJ2-1 | . | TRBV7-3 | CASSKGVRPEQFF | TGTGCCAGCAGCAAGGGGGTCCGACCGGAGCAGTTCTTC
. | TRBJ1-4 | TRBD1 | TRBV4-1 | CASSQSRDRGRNEKLFF | TGCGCCAGCAGCCAGTCCCGGGACAGGGGTCGCAATGAAAAACTGTTTTTT
. | TRBJ1-2 | . | TRBV30 | CAWSSFRNHGYTF | TGTGCCTGGAGTTCCTTCAGGAATCATGGCTACACCTTC